This entry lists 25 T cell receptor beta chains sequenced from one sample in a study of chemoradiotherapy in HPV16-positive cancers. The method was immunoSEQ multiplex PCR; TCRdb's version includes in-frame clones alone and lacks a portion of them. In the table there are tens of thousands of clones, approximately 88% of which are singletons. The source material was blood, sampled from a patient who underwent chemoradiotherapy. The receptors derive from a human donor with HPV-associated anogenital cancer.

The chain uses TRBV5-1 and TRBJ2-5, with D perhaps matching TRBD1 (5 bases). The germline CDR1 and CDR2 sequences are SGHRS and YFSETQ. CDR3 length: 14 residues. Between the trimmed V and J ends, which lost 4 bases and 4 bases, there was a span of 14 bases. DNA of the CDR3: TGCGCCAGCAGCCCGGTCCAGGGCCCAGAGACCCAGTACTTC. Translated: CASSPVQGPETQYF.

V is TRBV4-1 and J is TRBJ2-7, with 11 bases fitting TRBD1. V dropped 0 bases and J dropped 5; count of bases not matched to a gene: 6. The CDR3 runs to 16 residues. Germline CDR1 is MGHRA and CDR2 is YSYEKL. The CDR3 sequence: CASSQERTGGVNEQYF. The DNA of the CDR3 is TGCGCCAGCAGCCAAGAAAGGACAGGGGGCGTCAACGAGCAGTACTTC.

This clone has just one count. This chain joins TRBV7-2 and TRBJ2-7, with 8 bases that match TRBD1. After removal of 4 bases from V and 3 bases from J, the junction contained 8 bases not matched to a gene. Germline values: CDR1 SGHTA, CDR2 FQGNSA. CDR3 length equals 15 residues. The CDR3: CASSSTGGGGYEQYF. In DNA form, the CDR3 reads TGTGCCAGCAGCTCAACAGGGGGTGGCGGCTACGAGCAGTACTTC.

The J gene is TRBJ1-1, the V gene TRBV30; no reliable D call. The ends were cut back, 3 bases at V and 7 bases at J, with 9 bases in the middle. CDR3 length: 11 residues. CDR1 and CDR2 (germline): GTSNPN, SVGIG (reference sequence). The CDR3 DNA reads as TGTGCCTGGAGGGGAGTCGATGAAGCTTTCTTT. This sequence encodes CAWRGVDEAFF. The whole variable domain, filled in from reference TRBV30 and TRBJ1-1, reads SQTIHQWPATLVQPVGSPLSLECTVEGTSNPNLYWYRQAAGRGLQLLFYSVGIGQISSEVPQNLSASRPQDRQFILSSKKLLLSDSGFYLCAWRGVDEAFFGQGTRLTVV.

The chain combines TRBV6-1 with TRBJ1-5, with a weak D call TRBD1 (5 bases). The CDR3 runs 16 residues. The V and J ends lost 0 bases and 6 bases respectively, with 15 bases between them. Per germline, CDR1 MNHNS and CDR2 SASEGT. The CDR3 is CASSEAGEGIGQPQHF. The CDR3 bases are TGTGCCAGCAGTGAAGCGGGGGAAGGGATAGGTCAGCCCCAGCATTTT.

This clone was seen once. V and J are TRBV5-4 and TRBJ1-4; possible D gene TRBD1, 5 bases. V lost 4 bases, J lost 1 base, and 8 bases lay in between. Germline V gives CDR1 SGHNT, CDR2 YYREEE (reference sequence). The CDR3 runs 14 residues. This CDR3 is CASSQGLTNEKLFF. DNA for the CDR3: TGTGCCAGCAGCCAGGGTCTAACTAATGAAAAACTGTTTTTT.

The V gene is TRBV7-9, the J gene TRBJ2-3; 7 bases are a match to TRBD1. Germline trimming cut 5 bases from V and 2 bases from J; bases unmatched to any gene: 10. CDR1 SEHNR and CDR2 FQNEAQ come from the germline V gene (reference sequence). CDR3 length: 16 amino acids. CDR3 sequence (DNA): TGTGCCAGCAGCCAGCAGGGGGTTAGCACCACAGATACGCAGTATTTT. Translation: CASSQQGVSTTDTQYF.

This chain links TRBV30 with TRBJ1-3; D gene ambiguous. V lost 3 bases, J lost 5 bases, and 14 bases lay in between. Per germline, CDR1 GTSNPN and CDR2 SVGIG (reference sequence). This CDR3 is 14 amino acids long. CDR3 DNA: TGTGCCTGGAGCCAACGGGCTATGCGAAACACCATATATTTT. Its translation: CAWSQRAMRNTIYF.

The rearrangement joins TRBV6-5 to TRBJ2-3; TRBD2 is a possible D gene (5 bases). The V gene's germline CDR1 is MNHEY and CDR2 SVGAGI. The CDR3 runs 15 residues. The V end lost 4 bases, the J end lost 5 bases, and 16 bases lay between the germline ends. Here the CDR3 reads CASSLAKELLDTQYF. CDR3 nucleotide sequence: TGTGCCAGCAGTTTAGCGAAGGAACTCCTAGATACGCAGTATTTT.

The V and J genes are TRBV30 and TRBJ1-1, with unresolved D. This CDR3 spans 21 amino acids. V lost 8 bases, J lost 4 bases, and 41 bases lay in between. Germline V gene lookup returns CDR1 GTSNPN and CDR2 SVGIG (reference sequence). CDR3 sequence: CALRRSYQSTTRTTRGTEAFF. The CDR3 DNA is TGTGCCCTCAGGCGATCCTACCAATCCACCACTCGAACAACCCGGGGCACTGAAGCTTTCTTT.

The rearrangement joins TRBV5-4 to TRBJ2-3; 12 bases fit TRBD2. This CDR3 is built from 17 residues. The J segment lost 8 bases and the V segment lost 3 bases, leaving 13 bases of the junction unmatched. From germline, CDR1 is SGHNT and CDR2 YYREEE (reference sequence). CDR3 sequence reads: CASSWVGLAGGIGTQYF. The DNA of the CDR3 is TGTGCCAGCAGCTGGGTGGGTCTAGCGGGAGGGATTGGTACGCAGTATTTT.

In regard to this clone: Its ends do not fully match the called genes, so a read error is possible. J is TRBJ2-3 and V is TRBV7-7, with 14 bases that match TRBD2. Germline V gene sequence: CDR1 SSHAT, CDR2 FNYEAQ (reference sequence). The CDR3 has 16 amino acids. In nucleotides, the CDR3 is TGTGCTAGCAGCCCAGGACTAGCGGGAGGAGCAGATACGCAGTATTTT. This sequence encodes CASSPGLAGGADTQYF.

The gene calls are TRBV6-5 and TRBJ2-1; 8 nucleotides agree with TRBD2. The CDR3 consists of 15 residues. Germline trimming cut 3 bases from V and 1 base from J; bases unmatched to any gene: 2. Germline V CDR1 and CDR2: MNHEY, SVGAGI. CDR3 bases: TGTGCCAGCAGTTATCGCGGGAGGTCCTACAATGAGCAGTTCTTC. As protein: CASSYRGRSYNEQFF.

This chain uses TRBV7-9 with TRBJ2-1; 7 nucleotides match TRBD2. CDR1 SEHNR and CDR2 FQNEAQ come from the germline V gene (reference sequence). V dropped 7 bases and J dropped 1; count of bases not matched to a gene: 10. The CDR3 consists of 16 residues. The CDR3 loop is CASTTELAASYNEQFF. In DNA, the CDR3 is TGTGCCAGCACCACCGAGCTAGCGGCGTCCTACAATGAGCAGTTCTTC.

The V call is TRBV5-1, the J call TRBJ1-1, with TRBD1 as a possible D gene (5 bases). V lost 0 bases and J 13 bases, leaving 22 bases between the germline ends. This CDR3 comprises 15 residues. CDR1 is SGHRS and CDR2 is YFSETQ in the germline V gene. The CDR3 DNA reads as TGCGCCAGCAGCTTGGCCCCCGCGGTCCAACAGGCCGGTTTCTTT. It is translated as CASSLAPAVQQAGFF.

This rearrangement joins TRBV5-4 to TRBJ2-2; 13 nucleotides match TRBD2. V lost 2 bases and J lost 6; bases outside the gene matches: 1. This CDR3 is built from 15 residues. Germline CDR1 reads SGHNT; CDR2 reads YYREEE (reference sequence). CDR3 DNA sequence: TGTGCCAGCAGCTTACTAGCGGGAGGGCCCGGGGAGCTGTTTTTT. It is translated as CASSLLAGGPGELFF. Based on the CDR3 plus reference TRBV5-4 and TRBJ2-2, the full variable domain is ETGVTQSPTHLIKTRGQQVTLRCSSQSGHNTVSWYQQALGQGPQFIFQYYREEENGRGNFPPRFSGLQFPNYSSELNVNALELDDSALYLCASSLLAGGPGELFFGEGSRLTVL.

This sequence joins TRBV28 and TRBJ2-7; TRBD2 is a possible D gene (6 bases). CDR1 is MDHEN, CDR2 SYDVKM, per germline. There are 14 residues in the CDR3. Trimming took 3 bases from V and 3 from J, leaving 12 bases between them. CDR3 sequence (DNA): TGTGCCAGCAGTTTTGCGGGGCCGATCTACGAGCAGTACTTC. It is translated as CASSFAGPIYEQYF.

Within the sample, this clone is medium-sized. The rearrangement uses TRBV6-1 and TRBJ1-6; D not resolved. Trimming stripped 2 bases from V and 7 bases from J, with 9 bases between. Germline CDR1 is MNHNS and CDR2 is SASEGT. The CDR3 loop spans 14 amino acids. The CDR3, as DNA: TGTGCCAGCAGTGAACGGGCGGAGAATTCACCCCTCCACTTT. Its translation is CASSERAENSPLHF.

The genes are TRBV6-1 and TRBJ2-6, with 7 bases fitting TRBD2. The junction had 7 bases not matched to a gene; V was cut back by 9 bases and J by 2 bases. The CDR3 length is 15 residues. Germline V gives CDR1 MNHNS, CDR2 SASEGT. CDR3 sequence: CARGDGGTGANVLTF. The DNA for the CDR3 is TGTGCCAGGGGGGACGGGGGGACTGGGGCCAACGTCCTGACTTTC.

This sequence joins TRBV6-1 and TRBJ1-2; D perhaps matches TRBD1 (5 bases). Trimming removed 6 bases at V and 4 bases at J, with 12 bases between. The CDR3 loop spans 13 amino acids. Germline assignment: CDR1 MNHNS and CDR2 SASEGT. The CDR3 DNA sequence: TGTGCCAGCAGATCAAGGGGCGTCTATGGCTACACCTTC. Translation: CASRSRGVYGYTF.

The rearrangement links TRBV19 to TRBJ1-1, with TRBD1 identical over 9 bases. Germline CDR1 is LNHDA and CDR2 is SQIVND (reference sequence). This CDR3 is 12 amino acids long. Trimming cost V 8 bases and J 6 bases; bases outside gene matches: 4. The CDR3 sequence is CASSRQGAEAFF. The CDR3 bases are TGTGCCAGTTCTAGACAGGGGGCTGAAGCTTTCTTT.

The table lists this clone with a count of one. The V and J genes are TRBV7-2 and TRBJ2-5; tentatively, D is TRBD2 (6 bases). From germline, CDR1 is SGHTA and CDR2 FQGNSA. V was cut by 2 bases and J by 1 base, with 11 bases left in between. The CDR3 sequence is 15 residues long. CDR3: CASSLSGGAQETQYF. CDR3 DNA sequence: TGTGCCAGCAGCTTAAGTGGCGGGGCCCAAGAGACCCAGTACTTC.

The rearrangement joins TRBV5-1 to TRBJ1-4, with 10 bases that match TRBD1. Trimming at V came to 4 bases and at J to 7 bases, leaving 7 bases not matched to a gene. The CDR3 runs 15 residues. Germline CDR1 and CDR2: SGHRS and YFSETQ. Here the CDR3 reads CASSVAGTGVEKLFF. The CDR3, as DNA: TGCGCCAGCAGCGTAGCCGGGACAGGGGTTGAAAAACTGTTTTTT.

The chain carries TRBV15 and TRBJ2-5; D uncertain. Per the germline V gene, CDR1 is LNHNV and CDR2 is YYDKDF (reference sequence). This CDR3 is 15 amino acids long. V dropped 0 bases and J dropped 8 bases, with 16 bases sitting between them. CDR3 bases: TGTGCCACCAGCAGAGATCGCGTCGGCCTGGAAACCCAGTACTTC. It is translated as CATSRDRVGLETQYF.

J is TRBJ1-5 and V is TRBV19; no clear D. V was clipped by 0 bases and J by 0 bases, with 12 bases between them. This CDR3 has 17 amino acids. In germline, CDR1 is LNHDA, CDR2 SQIVND (reference sequence). The CDR3: CASSIDLPGNSNQPQHF. The CDR3 DNA is TGTGCCAGTAGTATAGATCTCCCAGGTAATAGCAATCAGCCCCAGCATTTT.